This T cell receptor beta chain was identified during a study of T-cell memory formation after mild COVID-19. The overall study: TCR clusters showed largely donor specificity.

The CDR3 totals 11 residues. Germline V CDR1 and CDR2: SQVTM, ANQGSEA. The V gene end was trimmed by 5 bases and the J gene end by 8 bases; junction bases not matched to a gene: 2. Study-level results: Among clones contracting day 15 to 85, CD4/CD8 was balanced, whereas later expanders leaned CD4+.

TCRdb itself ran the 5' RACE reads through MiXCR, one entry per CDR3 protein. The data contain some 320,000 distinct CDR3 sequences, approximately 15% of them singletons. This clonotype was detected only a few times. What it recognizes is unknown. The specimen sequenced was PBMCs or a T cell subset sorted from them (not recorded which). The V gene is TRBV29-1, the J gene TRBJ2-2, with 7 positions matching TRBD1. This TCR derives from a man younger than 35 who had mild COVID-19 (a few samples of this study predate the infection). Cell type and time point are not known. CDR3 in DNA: TGCAGCGTTCACAGGGGAGGGGAGCTGTTTTTT. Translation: CSVHRGGELFF.